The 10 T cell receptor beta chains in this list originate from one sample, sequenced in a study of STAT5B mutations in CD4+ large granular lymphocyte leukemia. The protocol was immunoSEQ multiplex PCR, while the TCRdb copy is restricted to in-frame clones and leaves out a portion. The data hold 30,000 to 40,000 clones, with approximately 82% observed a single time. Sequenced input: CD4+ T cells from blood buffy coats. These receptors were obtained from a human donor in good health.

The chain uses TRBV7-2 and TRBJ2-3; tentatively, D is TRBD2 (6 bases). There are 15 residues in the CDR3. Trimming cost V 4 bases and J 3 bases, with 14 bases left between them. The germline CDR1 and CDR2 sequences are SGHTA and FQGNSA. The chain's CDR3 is CASSSYGSRTDTQYF. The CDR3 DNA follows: TGTGCCAGCAGCTCGTACGGGAGTAGGACAGATACGCAGTATTTT.

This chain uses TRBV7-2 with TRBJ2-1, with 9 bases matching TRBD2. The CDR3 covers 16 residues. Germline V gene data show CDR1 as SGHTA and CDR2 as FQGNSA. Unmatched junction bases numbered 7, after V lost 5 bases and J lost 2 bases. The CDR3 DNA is TGTGCCAGCAGCCACGCTAGCGGGGCCCCCTACAATGAGCAGTTCTTC. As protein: CASSHASGAPYNEQFF.

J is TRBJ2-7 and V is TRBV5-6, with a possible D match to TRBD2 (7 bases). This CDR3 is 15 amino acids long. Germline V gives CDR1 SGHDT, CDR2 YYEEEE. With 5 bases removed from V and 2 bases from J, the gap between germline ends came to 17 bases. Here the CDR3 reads CASRYLGGETYEQYF. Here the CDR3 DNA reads TGTGCCAGCAGGTACCTAGGGGGGGAAACCTACGAGCAGTACTTC.

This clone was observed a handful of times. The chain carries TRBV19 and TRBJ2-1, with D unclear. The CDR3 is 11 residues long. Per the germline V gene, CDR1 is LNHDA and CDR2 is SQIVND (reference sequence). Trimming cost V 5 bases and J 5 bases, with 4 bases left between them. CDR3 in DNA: TGTGCCAGTAGTGAGGACAATGAGCAGTTCTTC. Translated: CASSEDNEQFF.

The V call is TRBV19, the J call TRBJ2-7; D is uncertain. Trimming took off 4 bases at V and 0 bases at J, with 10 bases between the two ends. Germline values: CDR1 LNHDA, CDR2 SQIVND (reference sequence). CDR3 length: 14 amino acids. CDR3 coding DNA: TGTGCCAGTAGTACCAAGGCCAACTCCTACGAGCAGTACTTC. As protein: CASSTKANSYEQYF.

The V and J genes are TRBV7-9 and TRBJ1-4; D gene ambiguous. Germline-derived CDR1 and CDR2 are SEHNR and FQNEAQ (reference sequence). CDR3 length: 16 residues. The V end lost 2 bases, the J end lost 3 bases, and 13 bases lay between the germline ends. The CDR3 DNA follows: TGTGCCAGCAGCTTACCAAAGACGGCCTCTAATGAAAAACTGTTTTTT. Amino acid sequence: CASSLPKTASNEKLFF.

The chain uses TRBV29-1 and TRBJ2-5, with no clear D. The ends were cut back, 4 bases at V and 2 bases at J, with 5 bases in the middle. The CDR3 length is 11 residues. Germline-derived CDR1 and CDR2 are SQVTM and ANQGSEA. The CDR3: CSVVPQETQYF. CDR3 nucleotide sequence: TGCAGCGTTGTTCCGCAAGAGACCCAGTACTTC.

DNA for the CDR3: TGTGCCAGCAAGAATTCTGACAGAAAGAACACTGAAGCTTTCTTT. Amino acids: CASKNSDRKNTEAFF. The chain links TRBV6-6 to TRBJ1-1; tentatively, D is TRBD1 (5 bases). This CDR3 spans 15 amino acids. Germline lookup yields CDR1 MNHNY and CDR2 SVGAGI (reference sequence). Trimming cost V 7 bases and J 1 base, with 16 bases left between them.

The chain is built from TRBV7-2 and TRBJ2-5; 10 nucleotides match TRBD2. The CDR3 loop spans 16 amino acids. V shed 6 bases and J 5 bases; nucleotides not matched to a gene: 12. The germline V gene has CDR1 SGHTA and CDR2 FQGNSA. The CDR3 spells CASSGGSGRAVETQYF. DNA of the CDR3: TGTGCCAGCAGTGGGGGGAGCGGGAGGGCCGTGGAGACCCAGTACTTC.

The CDR3 nucleotides are TGTGCCAGCTCACCAGGGTCCAGTTACGAGCAGTACTTC. It translates to CASSPGSSYEQYF. The J gene is TRBJ2-7, the V gene TRBV18, with D unclear. Germline assignment: CDR1 KGHSH and CDR2 LQKENI. Between the trimmed V and J ends, which lost 2 bases and 4 bases, there was a span of 9 bases. This CDR3 region has 13 residues.